These T cell receptor beta chains were read from a single sample in a study of T-cell reconstitution after alpha-beta-depleted transplantation in children. TCRdb redid the calling of the PCR reads with MiXCR, one entry per CDR3 protein. The repertoire consists of 440,000 or so distinct CDR3 sequences, with roughly 43% occurring once and the leading ten covering 27%. The sample was PBMCs, taken before TCRalphabeta/CD19-depleted stem cell transplant. The receptors come from a girl aged 2-10 years with aplastic anemia, due to receive a stem cell transplant. Both conserved end residues are part of each CDR3. A D gene is named only where the DNA matches it firmly. The size of a clone is reported for some rows only, either as once, few or many, or as a class for expanded clones.

TRBD2	TRBV20-1	TRBJ2-7	-	CSARDLAGVVYEQYF	TGCAGTGCTAGGGATTTAGCGGGAGTGGTATACGAGCAGTACTTC
-	TRBV5-6	TRBJ1-2	few	CASSVGTWANYGYTF	TGTGCCAGCAGCGTCGGGACATGGGCTAACTATGGCTACACCTTC
-	TRBV6-5	TRBJ2-4	-	CASSSPAGQVNIQYF	TGTGCCAGCAGTTCACCAGCGGGACAGGTCAACATTCAGTACTTC
-	TRBV5-1	TRBJ2-1	-	CASSFGGPRRNEQFF	TGCGCCAGCAGCTTCGGGGGCCCCAGGAGGAATGAGCAGTTCTTC
-	TRBV28	TRBJ2-2	-	CASTLDSLNRELFF	TGTGCCAGCACCCTGGACTCTCTTAACCGGGAGCTGTTTTTT
TRBD1	TRBV15	TRBJ1-1	-	CATSREDRVNTEAFF	TGTGCCACCAGCAGGGAGGACAGGGTGAACACTGAAGCTTTCTTT
-	TRBV20-1	TRBJ1-2	few	CSARAATGRAGGYTF	TGCAGTGCTCGCGCCGCCACGGGCAGGGCAGGTGGCTACACCTTC
-	TRBV20-1	TRBJ2-1	many	CSARAGYREQFF	TGCAGTGCTAGAGCGGGGTATCGCGAGCAGTTCTTC
-	TRBV20-1	TRBJ2-4	-	CSARDRLGGQAKNIQYF	TGCAGTGCTAGAGATCGACTAGGGGGCCAAGCCAAAAACATTCAGTACTTC
-	TRBV20-1	TRBJ2-7	-	CSAPDRTAYEQYF	TGCAGTGCTCCGGACCGGACGGCCTACGAGCAGTACTTC